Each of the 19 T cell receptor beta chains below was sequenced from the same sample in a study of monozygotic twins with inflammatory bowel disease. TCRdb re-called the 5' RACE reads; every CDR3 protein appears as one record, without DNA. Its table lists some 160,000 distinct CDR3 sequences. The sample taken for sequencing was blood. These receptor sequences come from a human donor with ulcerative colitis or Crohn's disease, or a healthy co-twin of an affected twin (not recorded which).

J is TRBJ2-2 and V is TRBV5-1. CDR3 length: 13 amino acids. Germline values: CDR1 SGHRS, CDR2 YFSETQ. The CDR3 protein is CASSLDSTGELFF. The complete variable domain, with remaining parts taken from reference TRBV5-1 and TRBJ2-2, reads KAGVTQTPRYLIKTRGQQVTLSCSPISGHRSVSWYQQTPGQGLQFLFEYFSETQRNKGNFPGRFSGRQFSNSRSEMNVSTLELGDSALYLCASSLDSTGELFFGEGSRLTVL.

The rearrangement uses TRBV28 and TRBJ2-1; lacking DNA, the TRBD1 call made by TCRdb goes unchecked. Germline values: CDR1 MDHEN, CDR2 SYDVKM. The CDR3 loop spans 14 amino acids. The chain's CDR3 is CASRDRGQGNEQFF.

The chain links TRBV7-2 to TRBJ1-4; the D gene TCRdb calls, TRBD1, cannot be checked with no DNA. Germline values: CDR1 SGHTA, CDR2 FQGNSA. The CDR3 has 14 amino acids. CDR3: CASSLAGAREKLFF.

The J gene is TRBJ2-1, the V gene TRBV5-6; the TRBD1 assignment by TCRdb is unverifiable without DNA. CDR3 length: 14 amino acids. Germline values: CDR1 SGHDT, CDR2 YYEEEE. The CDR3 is CASSSVGGLSEQFF. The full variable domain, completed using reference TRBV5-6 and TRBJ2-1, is DAGVTQSPTHLIKTRGQQVTLRCSPKSGHDTVSWYQQALGQGPQFIFQYYEEEERQRGNFPDRFSGHQFPNYSSELNVNALLLGDSALYLCASSSVGGLSEQFFGPGTRLTVL.

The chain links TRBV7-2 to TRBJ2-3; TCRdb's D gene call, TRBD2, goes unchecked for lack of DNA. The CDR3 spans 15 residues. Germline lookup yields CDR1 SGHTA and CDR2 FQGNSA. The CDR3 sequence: CASSHWGGLTDTQYF.

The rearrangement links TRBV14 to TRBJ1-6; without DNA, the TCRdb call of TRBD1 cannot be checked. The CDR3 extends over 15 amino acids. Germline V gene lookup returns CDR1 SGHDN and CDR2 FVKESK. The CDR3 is CASSQDRGQRSPLHF.

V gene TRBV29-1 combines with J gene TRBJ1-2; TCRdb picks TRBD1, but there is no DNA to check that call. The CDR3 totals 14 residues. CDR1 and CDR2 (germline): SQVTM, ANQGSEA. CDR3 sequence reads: CSDTGTVNSRGYTF.

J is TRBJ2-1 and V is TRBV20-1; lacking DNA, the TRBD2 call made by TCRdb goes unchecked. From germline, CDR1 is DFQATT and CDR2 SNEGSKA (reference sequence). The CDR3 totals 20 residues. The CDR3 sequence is CSARDFAGTSGRAFYNEQFF.

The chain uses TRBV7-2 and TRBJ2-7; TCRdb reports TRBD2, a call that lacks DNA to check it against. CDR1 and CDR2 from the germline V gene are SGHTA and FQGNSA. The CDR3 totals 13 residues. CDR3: CASSSRRGDEQYF.

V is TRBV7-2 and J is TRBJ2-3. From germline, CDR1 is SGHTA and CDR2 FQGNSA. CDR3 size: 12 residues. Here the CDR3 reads CASSLNPSTQYF.

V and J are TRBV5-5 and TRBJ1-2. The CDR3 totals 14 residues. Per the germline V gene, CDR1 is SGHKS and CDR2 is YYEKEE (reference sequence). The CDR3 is CASSLAGGHYGYTF.

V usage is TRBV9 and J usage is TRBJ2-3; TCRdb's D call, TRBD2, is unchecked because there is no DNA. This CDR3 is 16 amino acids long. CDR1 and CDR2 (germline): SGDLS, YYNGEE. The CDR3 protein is CASSAGTSGSKDTQYF.

The CDR3 here is CASSWERPPSYNEQFF. The chain carries TRBV5-1 and TRBJ2-1. Germline CDR1 and CDR2: SGHRS and YFSETQ. There are 16 residues in the CDR3.

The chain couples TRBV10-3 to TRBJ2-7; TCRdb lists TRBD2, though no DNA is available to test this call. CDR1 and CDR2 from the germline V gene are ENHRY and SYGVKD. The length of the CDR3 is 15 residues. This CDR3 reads CAISSGASKYHEQYF.

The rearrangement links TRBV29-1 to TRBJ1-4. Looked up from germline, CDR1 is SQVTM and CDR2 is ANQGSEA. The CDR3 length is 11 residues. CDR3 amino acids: CSVLLSYKLFF.

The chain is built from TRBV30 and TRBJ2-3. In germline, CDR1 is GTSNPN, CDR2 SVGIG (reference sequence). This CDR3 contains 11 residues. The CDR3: CAWSDTDTQYF.

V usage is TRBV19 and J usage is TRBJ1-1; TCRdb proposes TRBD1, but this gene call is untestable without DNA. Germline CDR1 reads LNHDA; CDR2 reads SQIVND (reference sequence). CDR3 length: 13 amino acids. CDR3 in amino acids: CASSKDRAREAFF.

The chain's CDR3 is CSARALAGVNEQFF. The chain has TRBV20-1 and TRBJ2-1; TCRdb outputs TRBD2, but without DNA this stays unchecked. Germline assignment: CDR1 DFQATT and CDR2 SNEGSKA (reference sequence). The CDR3 is 14 residues long.

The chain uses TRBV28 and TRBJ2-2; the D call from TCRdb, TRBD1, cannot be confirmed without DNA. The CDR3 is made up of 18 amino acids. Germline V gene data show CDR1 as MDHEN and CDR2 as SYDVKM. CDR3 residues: CASRTTRGAWSYTGELFF.